A selection of T cell receptor beta chains follows, all from one sample in a study of response to subunit inactivated influenza vaccine. TCRdb ran MiXCR on the RT-PCR reads and lists one entry per CDR3 protein. The sample includes about half a million distinct CDR3 sequences, approximately 7.7% of them seen just once. The sample in question was PBMCs from blood, obtained about 24 months after vaccination. Every receptor here comes from a man between 45 and 75 years old who received an inactivated influenza vaccine. CDR3s include the opening cysteine and the closing phenylalanine or tryptophan. Fields, in order: D gene, clone size, J gene, V gene, CDR3 protein, CDR3 DNA. D genes are given only for firm matches. Clone size is stated in some rows and not others, as once, few, many or a class when expanded.

D: .; size: many; J: TRBJ2-1; V: TRBV12-3/TRBV12-4; CDR3: CASSHSIGEQFF; DNA: TGTGCCAGCAGCCATTCCATTGGTGAGCAGTTCTTC
D: .; size: few; J: TRBJ1-2; V: TRBV4-3; CDR3: CASSQAAGDGYTF; DNA: TGCGCCAGCAGCCAAGCGGCAGGGGATGGCTACACCTTC
D: .; size: .; J: TRBJ2-1; V: TRBV29-1; CDR3: CSVKKPVSSYNEQFF; DNA: TGCAGCGTTAAAAAGCCGGTAAGCTCCTACAATGAGCAGTTCTTC
D: .; size: many; J: TRBJ2-5; V: TRBV4-3; CDR3: CASSQGGAGETQYF; DNA: TGCGCCAGCAGCCAAGGTGGGGCGGGAGAGACCCAGTACTTC
D: .; size: .; J: TRBJ1-2; V: TRBV12-3/TRBV12-4; CDR3: CACKDRSYGYTF; DNA: TGTGCCTGCAAGGACAGAAGCTATGGCTACACCTTC
D: .; size: .; J: TRBJ2-3; V: TRBV9; CDR3: CASSVSGDSDTQYF; DNA: TGTGCCAGCAGCGTATCCGGGGATTCGGATACGCAGTATTTT
D: TRBD1; size: few; J: TRBJ2-7; V: TRBV29-1; CDR3: CSVDGTGTEPYEQYF; DNA: TGCAGCGTTGATGGTACCGGGACAGAGCCCTACGAGCAGTACTTC
D: .; size: .; J: TRBJ2-5; V: TRBV20-1; CDR3: CSARDWGNQETQYF; DNA: TGCAGTGCTAGAGATTGGGGGAACCAAGAGACCCAGTACTTC
D: .; size: .; J: TRBJ1-5; V: TRBV20-1; CDR3: CSPSPWNQPQHF; DNA: TGCAGTCCTAGCCCATGGAATCAGCCCCAGCATTTT
D: .; size: many; J: TRBJ1-1; V: TRBV5-1; CDR3: CASSLGQGEAFF; DNA: TGCGCCAGCAGCTTGGGACAAGGTGAAGCTTTCTTT
D: .; size: .; J: TRBJ2-1; V: TRBV4-3; CDR3: CASSQGEGRPSYNEQFF; DNA: TGCGCCAGCAGCCAAGGAGAGGGGCGCCCTTCCTACAATGAGCAGTTCTTC
D: .; size: few; J: TRBJ2-2; V: TRBV7-3; CDR3: CASSLTAQTSNTGELFF; DNA: TGTGCCAGCAGCTTAACCGCTCAGACCTCGAACACCGGGGAGCTGTTTTTT
D: TRBD1; size: many; J: TRBJ2-1; V: TRBV6-1; CDR3: CASSAHDRGSYNEQFF; DNA: TGTGCCAGCAGCGCCCACGACAGGGGCTCCTACAATGAGCAGTTCTTC
D: .; size: many; J: TRBJ2-7; V: TRBV20-1; CDR3: CSARSGSGAYEQYF; DNA: TGCAGTGCTAGATCCGGTAGCGGAGCCTACGAGCAGTACTTC
D: .; size: few; J: TRBJ2-5; V: TRBV5-6; CDR3: CASSLTTGSGQETQYF; DNA: TGTGCCAGCAGCTTGACAACTGGATCAGGGCAAGAGACCCAGTACTTC
D: .; size: few; J: TRBJ2-7; V: TRBV7-2; CDR3: CASSHLGEQYF; DNA: TGTGCCAGCAGCCACCTGGGCGAGCAGTACTTC
D: .; size: few; J: TRBJ2-1; V: TRBV11-2; CDR3: CASSPPSLDRRKSEQFF; DNA: TGTGCCAGCAGCCCTCCATCGCTAGACAGACGGAAGTCTGAGCAGTTCTTC
D: TRBD2; size: .; J: TRBJ2-1; V: TRBV29-1; CDR3: CSVGGTSGIGFF; DNA: TGCAGCGTTGGCGGGACTAGCGGGATAGGGTTCTTC
D: TRBD2; size: .; J: TRBJ2-5; V: TRBV11-2; CDR3: CASSLRTSGWARETQYF; DNA: TGTGCCAGCAGCTTACGGACTAGCGGGTGGGCCCGGGAGACCCAGTACTTC
D: .; size: many; J: TRBJ2-5; V: TRBV7-6; CDR3: CASSVHRAEETQYF; DNA: TGTGCCAGCAGCGTTCACAGGGCTGAAGAGACCCAGTACTTC
D: .; size: many; J: TRBJ1-6; V: TRBV7-3; CDR3: CASSSGRNSPLHF; DNA: TGTGCCAGCAGCTCAGGGAGGAATTCACCCCTCCACTTT
D: TRBD2; size: .; J: TRBJ2-1; V: TRBV14; CDR3: CASSQFRGVSYNEQFF; DNA: TGTGCCAGCAGCCAGTTCCGGGGGGTCTCCTACAATGAGCAGTTCTTC
D: .; size: .; J: TRBJ2-1; V: TRBV20-1; CDR3: CSAHQGSSYNEQFF; DNA: TGCAGTGCCCATCAGGGCAGCTCCTACAATGAGCAGTTCTTC
D: .; size: .; J: TRBJ2-2; V: TRBV7-9; CDR3: CASSQGQVTGELFF; DNA: TGTGCCAGCAGCCAAGGACAAGTCACCGGGGAGCTGTTTTTT
D: .; size: many; J: TRBJ1-1; V: TRBV12-3/TRBV12-4; CDR3: CASSFSENTEAFF; DNA: TGTGCCAGCAGTTTCTCCGAGAACACTGAAGCTTTCTTT
D: .; size: few; J: TRBJ2-7; V: TRBV29-1; CDR3: CVMGIGYEQYF; DNA: TGCGTGATGGGGATCGGGTACGAGCAGTACTTC
D: .; size: few; J: TRBJ2-1; V: TRBV20-1; CDR3: CSVKPGPLRNEQFF; DNA: TGCAGTGTTAAACCGGGACCCCTACGCAATGAGCAGTTCTTC
D: TRBD1; size: few; J: TRBJ1-3; V: TRBV7-2; CDR3: CASSLVGGGSANTIYF; DNA: TGTGCCAGCAGCTTAGTCGGAGGGGGCTCGGCAAACACCATATATTTT
D: .; size: many; J: TRBJ2-2; V: TRBV18; CDR3: CASSRPNTGELFF; DNA: TGTGCCAGCTCACGACCCAACACCGGGGAGCTGTTTTTT
D: .; size: many; J: TRBJ2-7; V: TRBV27; CDR3: CASSSLGSPGSSYEQYF; DNA: TGTGCCAGCAGTTCATTAGGGTCCCCGGGGAGCTCCTACGAGCAGTACTTC
D: .; size: .; J: TRBJ2-7; V: TRBV29-1; CDR3: CSGSGGAGGIHEQYF; DNA: TGCAGCGGTTCCGGGGGGGCAGGGGGAATCCACGAGCAGTACTTC
D: TRBD1; size: .; J: TRBJ1-5; V: TRBV6-2/TRBV6-3; CDR3: CASSYGRTGREPQHF; DNA: TGTGCCAGCAGTTACGGAAGGACAGGGCGGGAGCCCCAGCATTTT
D: TRBD2; size: .; J: TRBJ2-3; V: TRBV5-1; CDR3: CASSLARGGGTDTQYF; DNA: TGCGCCAGCAGCTTGGCCCGGGGAGGGGGCACAGATACGCAGTATTTT
D: .; size: many; J: TRBJ2-7; V: TRBV4-2; CDR3: CASSQVRADPYEQYF; DNA: TGTGCCAGCAGCCAAGTCCGGGCAGATCCCTACGAGCAGTACTTC
D: TRBD2; size: few; J: TRBJ2-7; V: TRBV9; CDR3: CASSVVGTSDEQYF; DNA: TGTGCCAGCAGCGTAGTGGGGACTAGCGACGAGCAGTACTTC
D: .; size: few; J: TRBJ2-1; V: TRBV6-2/TRBV6-3; CDR3: CASSRRRDPNEQFF; DNA: TGTGCCAGCAGTCGACGAAGAGATCCCAATGAGCAGTTCTTC
D: .; size: few; J: TRBJ2-7; V: TRBV6-2/TRBV6-3; CDR3: CASRRTASSYEQYF; DNA: TGTGCCAGCAGGAGGACAGCAAGCTCCTACGAGCAGTACTTC
D: .; size: many; J: TRBJ2-7; V: TRBV5-1; CDR3: CASSLRRQDYEQYF; DNA: TGCGCCAGCAGCTTGAGGAGACAGGACTACGAGCAGTACTTC
D: TRBD2; size: .; J: TRBJ2-1; V: TRBV20-1; CDR3: CSARQLAGGPHEQFF; DNA: TGCAGTGCTAGACAACTAGCGGGAGGGCCACATGAGCAGTTCTTC
D: TRBD1; size: .; J: TRBJ2-7; V: TRBV7-2; CDR3: CASSLGGQIGYEQYF; DNA: TGTGCCAGCAGCTTAGGGGGACAGATCGGCTACGAGCAGTACTTC
D: TRBD2; size: few; J: TRBJ2-1; V: TRBV11-3; CDR3: CASSLSGGHYNEQFF; DNA: TGTGCCAGCAGCTTAAGCGGGGGCCACTACAATGAGCAGTTCTTC
D: .; size: .; J: TRBJ2-5; V: TRBV9; CDR3: CASSLRMSLGQETQYF; DNA: TGTGCCAGCAGCCTTCGGATGTCTTTAGGACAAGAGACCCAGTACTTC
D: .; size: .; J: TRBJ2-4; V: TRBV6-2/TRBV6-3; CDR3: CASRNRNIQYF; DNA: TGTGCCAGCAGAAACCGAAACATTCAGTACTTC
D: .; size: .; J: TRBJ2-7; V: TRBV12-3/TRBV12-4; CDR3: CASRVVDPYEQYF; DNA: TGTGCCAGCAGAGTCGTGGATCCCTACGAGCAGTACTTC
D: .; size: many; J: TRBJ1-1; V: TRBV5-1; CDR3: CASSLTTGNTEAFF; DNA: TGCGCCAGCAGCCTTACGACAGGGAACACTGAAGCTTTCTTT
D: TRBD1; size: few; J: TRBJ2-7; V: TRBV5-1; CDR3: CASSLDRDRGREQYF; DNA: TGCGCCAGCAGCTTGGACCGGGACAGGGGACGCGAGCAGTACTTC
D: .; size: many; J: TRBJ1-2; V: TRBV5-8; CDR3: CASSLGQEGYGYTF; DNA: TGTGCCAGCAGCTTGGGACAGGAGGGCTATGGCTACACCTTC
D: TRBD1; size: few; J: TRBJ2-7; V: TRBV25-1; CDR3: CASSETLRTGVYEQYF; DNA: TGTGCCAGCAGTGAGACGTTGCGGACAGGGGTCTACGAGCAGTACTTC
D: TRBD1; size: few; J: TRBJ2-2; V: TRBV5-1; CDR3: CASSSGQGASNTGELFF; DNA: TGCGCCAGCAGCTCGGGACAGGGGGCTTCGAACACCGGGGAGCTGTTTTTT
D: TRBD2; size: .; J: TRBJ2-7; V: TRBV27; CDR3: CASTLFSGGDNEQYF; DNA: TGTGCCAGCACCCTCTTTAGCGGGGGGGATAACGAGCAGTACTTC
D: TRBD1; size: .; J: TRBJ1-5; V: TRBV20-1; CDR3: CSASGTEYSNQPQHF; DNA: TGCAGTGCCTCTGGGACAGAGTATAGCAATCAGCCCCAGCATTTT
D: .; size: once; J: TRBJ2-1; V: TRBV15; CDR3: CATSRSRGSSYNEQFF; DNA: TGTGCCACCAGCAGGTCCCGAGGTAGCTCCTACAATGAGCAGTTCTTC
D: .; size: .; J: TRBJ2-7; V: TRBV24-1; CDR3: CATSDFAAGVHEQYF; DNA: TGTGCCACCAGTGATTTTGCGGCTGGAGTCCACGAGCAGTACTTC
D: .; size: many; J: TRBJ2-3; V: TRBV20-1; CDR3: CSAIQGFGAQYF; DNA: TGCAGTGCTATTCAGGGCTTTGGTGCGCAGTATTTT
D: TRBD1; size: .; J: TRBJ1-4; V: TRBV9; CDR3: CASSVAPRQGEKLFF; DNA: TGTGCCAGCAGCGTAGCTCCCAGACAGGGCGAAAAACTGTTTTTT
D: .; size: .; J: TRBJ2-7; V: TRBV6-2/TRBV6-3; CDR3: CASSYSRQVPLHEQYF; DNA: TGTGCCAGCAGTTACTCCCGGCAGGTGCCCCTCCACGAGCAGTACTTC
D: .; size: .; J: TRBJ2-3; V: TRBV6-5; CDR3: CASSYTDPWGTDTQYF; DNA: TGTGCCAGCAGTTACACGGACCCCTGGGGGACAGATACGCAGTATTTT
D: .; size: few; J: TRBJ2-5; V: TRBV7-2; CDR3: CASSLAAGTQETQYF; DNA: TGTGCCAGCAGCTTAGCGGCGGGGACTCAAGAGACCCAGTACTTC
D: .; size: many; J: TRBJ2-3; V: TRBV7-9; CDR3: CASSLAMGTDTQYF; DNA: TGTGCCAGCAGCTTAGCAATGGGGACAGATACGCAGTATTTT